The 3 T cell receptor beta chains given below trace back to one sample, sequenced in a study of T cell changes during pregnancy in multiple sclerosis. The repertoire was sequenced with immunoSEQ multiplex PCR; TCRdb's copy has only in-frame clones and lacks some. The data contain 52,000 or so clones, 80% to 95% of them seen just once; the ten biggest clones take up around 0.29%. The material sequenced was CD4+ T cells from peripheral blood mononuclear cells, taken in the second trimester of pregnancy. The receptor set was obtained from a female donor with multiple sclerosis, enrolled in a pregnancy study.

The chain has TRBV7-6 and TRBJ2-1, with 14 bases fitting TRBD2. Per germline, CDR1 SGHVS and CDR2 FNYEAQ. CDR3 length: 17 amino acids. The J segment lost 5 bases and the V segment lost 5 bases, leaving 8 bases of the junction unmatched. The CDR3 loop is CASSHRLAGGYDNEQFF. The CDR3, as DNA: TGTGCCAGCAGCCATCGACTAGCGGGGGGGTATGACAATGAGCAGTTCTTC.

This clone was seen a single time. The rearrangement links TRBV19 to TRBJ2-7; a possible D gene is TRBD1 (6 bases). The germline CDR1 and CDR2 sequences are LNHDA and SQIVND (reference sequence). V was cut by 10 bases and J by 6 bases, with 19 bases left in between. The CDR3 totals 13 residues. The CDR3 is CATSTGISSEQYF. CDR3 DNA sequence: TGTGCCACTTCAACAGGGATCTCAAGCGAGCAGTACTTC.

The chain couples TRBV6-1 to TRBJ1-2, with TRBD1 as a possible D gene (6 bases). The germline gives CDR1 MNHNS, CDR2 SASEGT. CDR3 length: 13 residues. The V gene lost 6 bases and the J gene lost 4 bases, with 12 bases spanning the gap. The chain's CDR3 is CASRERTAYGYTF. Here the CDR3 DNA reads TGTGCCAGCAGGGAACGGACAGCCTATGGCTACACCTTC.